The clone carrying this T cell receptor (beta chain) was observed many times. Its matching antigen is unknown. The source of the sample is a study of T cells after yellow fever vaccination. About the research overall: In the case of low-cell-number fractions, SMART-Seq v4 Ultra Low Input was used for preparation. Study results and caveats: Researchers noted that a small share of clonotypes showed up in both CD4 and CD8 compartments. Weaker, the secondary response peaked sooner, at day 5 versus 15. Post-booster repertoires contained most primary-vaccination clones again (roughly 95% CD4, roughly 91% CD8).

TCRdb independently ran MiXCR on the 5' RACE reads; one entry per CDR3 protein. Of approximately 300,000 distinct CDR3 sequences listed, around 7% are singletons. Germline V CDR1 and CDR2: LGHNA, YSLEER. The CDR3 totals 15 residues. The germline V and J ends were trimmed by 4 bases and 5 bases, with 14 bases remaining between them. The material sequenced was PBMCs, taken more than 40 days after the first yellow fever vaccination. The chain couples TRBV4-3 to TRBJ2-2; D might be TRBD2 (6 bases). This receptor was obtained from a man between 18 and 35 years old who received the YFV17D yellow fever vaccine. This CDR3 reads CASSPWDFWTGELFF. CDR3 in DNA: TGCGCCAGCAGCCCCTGGGACTTCTGGACCGGGGAGCTGTTTTTT.